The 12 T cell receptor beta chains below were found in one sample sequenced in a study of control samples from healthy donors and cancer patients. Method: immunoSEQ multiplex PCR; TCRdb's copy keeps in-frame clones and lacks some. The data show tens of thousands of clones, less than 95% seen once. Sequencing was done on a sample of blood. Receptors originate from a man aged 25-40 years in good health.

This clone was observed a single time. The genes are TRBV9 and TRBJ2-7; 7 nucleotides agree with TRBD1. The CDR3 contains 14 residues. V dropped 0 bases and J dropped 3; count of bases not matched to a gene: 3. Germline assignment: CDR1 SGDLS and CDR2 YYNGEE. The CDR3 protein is CASSVGRGNYEQYF. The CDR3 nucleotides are TGTGCCAGCAGCGTAGGCAGGGGGAACTACGAGCAGTACTTC.

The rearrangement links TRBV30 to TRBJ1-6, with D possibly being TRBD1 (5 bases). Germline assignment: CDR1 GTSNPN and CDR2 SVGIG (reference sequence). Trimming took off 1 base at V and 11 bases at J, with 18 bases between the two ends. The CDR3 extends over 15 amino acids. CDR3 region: CAWSAGPVIPPPLHF. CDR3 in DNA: TGTGCCTGGAGTGCGGGGCCCGTAATCCCCCCACCCCTCCACTTT.

CDR3 nucleotides: TGTGCCACCAGCGCAAGGACAGGGCTGGGGGAAAAACTGTTTTTT. It specifies CATSARTGLGEKLFF. V is TRBV15 and J is TRBJ1-4, with 8 bases that match TRBD1. The CDR3 extends over 15 amino acids. The germline V gene has CDR1 LNHNV and CDR2 YYDKDF (reference sequence). The ends lost 5 bases at V and 8 bases at J; junction bases unmatched: 10.

DNA of the CDR3: TGTGCCAGCAGTTTTACGACAGACAATGGCTACACCTTC. It specifies CASSFTTDNGYTF. This chain uses TRBV12-3 or TRBV12-4 with TRBJ1-2; TRBD1 is a possible D gene (5 bases). With 3 bases removed from V and 6 bases from J, the gap between germline ends came to 11 bases. This CDR3 is built from 13 residues.

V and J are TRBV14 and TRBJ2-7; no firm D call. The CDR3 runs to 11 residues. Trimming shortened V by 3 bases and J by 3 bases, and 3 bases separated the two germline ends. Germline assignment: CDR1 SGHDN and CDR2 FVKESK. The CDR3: CASSQDYEQYF. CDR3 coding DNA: TGTGCCAGCAGCCAGGACTACGAGCAGTACTTC. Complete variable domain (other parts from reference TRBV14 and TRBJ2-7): EAGVTQFPSHSVIEKGQTVTLRCDPISGHDNLYWYRRVMGKEIKFLLHFVKESKQDESGMPNNRFLAERTGGTYSTLKVQPAELEDSGVYFCASSQDYEQYFGPGTRLTVT.

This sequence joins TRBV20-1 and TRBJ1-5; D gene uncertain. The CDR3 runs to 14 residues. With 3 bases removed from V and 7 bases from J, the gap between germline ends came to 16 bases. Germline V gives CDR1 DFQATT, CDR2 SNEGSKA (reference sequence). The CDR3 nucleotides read TGCAGTGCTAGTCCACGGCAGACGGGCCAGCCCCAGCATTTT. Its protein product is CSASPRQTGQPQHF.

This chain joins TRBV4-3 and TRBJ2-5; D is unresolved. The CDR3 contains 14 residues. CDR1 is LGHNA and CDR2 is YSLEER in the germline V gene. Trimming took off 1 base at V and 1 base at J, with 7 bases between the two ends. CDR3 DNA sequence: TGCGCCAGCAGCCAAGTTATGACCCAAGAGACCCAGTACTTC. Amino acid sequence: CASSQVMTQETQYF.

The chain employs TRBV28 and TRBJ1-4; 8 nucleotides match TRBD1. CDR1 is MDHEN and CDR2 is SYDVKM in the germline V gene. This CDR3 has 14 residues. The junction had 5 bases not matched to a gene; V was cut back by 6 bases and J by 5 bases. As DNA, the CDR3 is TGTGCCAGCAGGCGACAGGGGTTGAATGAAAAACTGTTTTTT. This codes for CASRRQGLNEKLFF.

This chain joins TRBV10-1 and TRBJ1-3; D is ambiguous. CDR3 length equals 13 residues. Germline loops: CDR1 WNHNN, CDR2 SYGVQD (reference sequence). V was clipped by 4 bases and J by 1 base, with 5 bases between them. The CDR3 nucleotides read TGCGCCAGCAGTGGAGGGTCTGGAAACACCATATATTTT. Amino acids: CASSGGSGNTIYF.

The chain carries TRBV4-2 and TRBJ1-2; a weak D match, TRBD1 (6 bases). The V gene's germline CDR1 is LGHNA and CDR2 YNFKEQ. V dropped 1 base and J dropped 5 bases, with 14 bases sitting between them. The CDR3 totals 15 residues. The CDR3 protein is CASSQVTPGAYGYTF. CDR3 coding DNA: TGTGCCAGCAGCCAAGTAACACCAGGGGCATATGGCTACACCTTC.

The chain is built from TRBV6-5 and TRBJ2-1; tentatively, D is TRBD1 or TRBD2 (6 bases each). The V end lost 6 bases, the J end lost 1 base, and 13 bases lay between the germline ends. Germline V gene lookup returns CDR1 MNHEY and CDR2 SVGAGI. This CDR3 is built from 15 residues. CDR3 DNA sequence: TGTGCCAGCAGCGCCCGCGGGACATCCTACAATGAGCAGTTCTTC. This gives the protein CASSARGTSYNEQFF.

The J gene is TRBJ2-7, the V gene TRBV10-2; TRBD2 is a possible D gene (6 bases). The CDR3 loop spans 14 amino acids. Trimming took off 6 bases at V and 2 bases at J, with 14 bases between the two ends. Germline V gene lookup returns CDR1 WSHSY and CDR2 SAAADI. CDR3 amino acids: CASRPGLEAYEQYF. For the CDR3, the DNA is TGCGCCAGCAGACCGGGACTTGAGGCCTACGAGCAGTACTTC.